Listed here are 29 T cell receptor beta chains from one sample, sequenced in a study of blood T cell repertoires in COVID-19. TCRdb's table, derived via immunoSEQ multiplex PCR, lists solely in-frame clones and lacks some. The table has 150,000 to 200,000 clones, approximately 90% seen once; the top ten hold about 2.1%. Sequenced: peripheral blood. These receptors all stem from a man aged 18 to 30 who had recovered from COVID-19.

This clone has a handful of counts. V and J are TRBV4-1 and TRBJ2-7, with 10 positions matching TRBD2. This CDR3 is built from 15 residues. The germline V gene encodes CDR1 MGHRA and CDR2 YSYEKL. With V trimmed by 7 bases and J by 2 bases, 8 bases remained unmatched. The CDR3 DNA reads TGCGCCAGCAATGACATAGCGGGAGGCCCCTACGAGCAGTACTTC. Its protein product is CASNDIAGGPYEQYF.

V and J are TRBV29-1 and TRBJ1-5; D perhaps matches TRBD1 (5 bases). The CDR3 extends over 14 amino acids. Trimming took 5 bases from V and 3 from J, leaving 14 bases between them. Germline CDR1 reads SQVTM; CDR2 reads ANQGSEA. The CDR3 loop reads CSVRAGRDNQPQHF. CDR3 DNA: TGCAGCGTTCGGGCAGGGCGGGACAATCAGCCCCAGCATTTT.

The gene calls are TRBV11-2 and TRBJ1-2; 7 bases align to TRBD1. V dropped 7 bases and J dropped 4; count of bases not matched to a gene: 3. CDR1 is SGHAT and CDR2 is FQNNGV in the germline V gene. CDR3 length: 12 residues. The CDR3, as DNA: TGTGCCAGCAAAGACAGGGCCTATGGCTACACCTTC. This sequence encodes CASKDRAYGYTF.

The gene calls are TRBV7-8 and TRBJ2-1; 12 bases line up with TRBD2. Unmatched junction bases numbered 3, after V lost 2 bases and J lost 7 bases. This CDR3 comprises 15 residues. Germline V gene data show CDR1 as SGHVS and CDR2 as FQNEAQ. As DNA, the CDR3 is TGTGCCAGCAGCTTACTAGCGGGGGGGGTAAATGAGCAGTTCTTC. Amino acids: CASSLLAGGVNEQFF. Using reference TRBV7-8 and TRBJ2-1 for the parts outside the CDR3, the full variable domain is GAGVSQSPRYKVAKRGQDVALRCDPISGHVSLFWYQQALGQGPEFLTYFQNEAQLDKSGLPSDRFFAERPEGSVSTLKIQRTQQEDSAVYLCASSLLAGGVNEQFFGPGTRLTVL.

This clone was detected only once. The rearrangement uses TRBV5-1 and TRBJ1-4; 7 bases are shared with TRBD1. In germline, CDR1 is SGHRS, CDR2 YFSETQ. CDR3 length: 16 residues. V dropped 0 bases and J dropped 3; count of bases not matched to a gene: 5. The chain's CDR3 is CASSLVQGGANEKLFF. The CDR3 DNA follows: TGCGCCAGCAGCTTGGTCCAGGGGGGCGCTAATGAAAAACTGTTTTTT.

Written as DNA, the CDR3 is TGTGCCTGGAGTCGGGAGTCCTACGAGCAGTACTTC. Translated: CAWSRESYEQYF. The J gene is TRBJ2-7, the V gene TRBV30, with D maybe TRBD2 (6 bases). CDR1 and CDR2 from the germline V gene are GTSNPN and SVGIG (reference sequence). V dropped 2 bases and J dropped 1 base, with 6 bases sitting between them. This CDR3 is built from 12 residues.

The count of this clone is one. The gene calls are TRBV5-1 and TRBJ2-1, with 10 bases lining up with TRBD1. The CDR3 sequence is 14 residues long. Germline CDR1 and CDR2: SGHRS and YFSETQ. The V gene end was trimmed by 3 bases and the J gene end by 9 bases; junction bases not matched to a gene: 6. The CDR3 loop reads CASSSRDRGTEQFF. The DNA for the CDR3 is TGCGCCAGCAGCTCCCGGGACAGGGGCACTGAGCAGTTCTTC.

This clone occurred a few times. The J gene is TRBJ2-7, the V gene TRBV27; 7 bases are a match to TRBD2. The CDR3 extends over 13 amino acids. After removal of 1 base from V and 7 bases from J, the junction contained 4 bases not matched to a gene. Germline CDR1 reads MNHEY; CDR2 reads SMNVEV (reference sequence). The CDR3 bases are TGTGCCAGCAGTTTATTAGCGGGTACGGAGCAGTACTTC. Translating it yields CASSLLAGTEQYF.

The chain employs TRBV19 and TRBJ1-4; tentative D call: TRBD1 (5 bases). In germline, CDR1 is LNHDA, CDR2 SQIVND (reference sequence). Trimming took off 4 bases at V and 6 bases at J, with 18 bases between the two ends. CDR3 length equals 16 residues. The CDR3: CASSTLSGPGHEKLFF. In DNA form, the CDR3 reads TGTGCCAGTAGTACGTTGTCAGGGCCGGGTCATGAAAAACTGTTTTTT.

The count of this clone is one. The chain recombines TRBV20-1 with TRBJ1-1; possible D gene TRBD1, 5 bases. Germline V gives CDR1 DFQATT, CDR2 SNEGSKA (reference sequence). This CDR3 is built from 11 residues. This chain's CDR3 is CSRAGGTEAFF. CDR3 in DNA: TGCTCCAGGGCGGGGGGCACTGAAGCTTTCTTT.

The chain has TRBV4-2 and TRBJ2-2; TRBD2 aligns across 15 bases. The CDR3 loop spans 18 amino acids. V gave up 4 bases and J gave up 4 bases; unmatched junction bases: 7. Germline loops: CDR1 LGHNA, CDR2 YNFKEQ. Here the CDR3 reads CASSPPGLAGGGTGELFF. The CDR3 DNA sequence: TGTGCCAGCAGCCCTCCGGGACTAGCGGGAGGCGGCACCGGGGAGCTGTTTTTT.

This rearrangement joins TRBV4-1 to TRBJ1-1, with D possibly matching TRBD1 (6 bases). V lost 4 bases, J lost 2 bases, and 14 bases lay in between. The germline V gene has CDR1 MGHRA and CDR2 YSYEKL. The CDR3 is 15 amino acids. CDR3 protein: CASSPRGAGNTEAFF. DNA of the CDR3: TGCGCCAGCAGCCCCCGGGGGGCCGGAAACACTGAAGCTTTCTTT.

The chain couples TRBV9 to TRBJ1-5, with no clear D. Trimming removed 0 bases at V and 4 bases at J, with 11 bases between. Germline CDR1 is SGDLS and CDR2 is YYNGEE. The CDR3 spans 15 residues. The CDR3 bases are TGTGCCAGCAGCGTAGATGGAACAGATAATCAGCCCCAGCATTTT. As protein: CASSVDGTDNQPQHF.

The V gene is TRBV18, the J gene TRBJ1-4; D not certain. Germline V lookup: CDR1 KGHSH, CDR2 LQKENI. V was clipped by 2 bases and J by 0 bases, with 10 bases between them. This CDR3 contains 16 residues. The CDR3 spells CASSPSGGSTNEKLFF. The CDR3 nucleotides are TGTGCCAGCTCACCATCGGGAGGTTCAACTAATGAAAAACTGTTTTTT.

Only one count was recorded for this clone. The chain has TRBV6-1 and TRBJ2-7, with 7 bases that match TRBD1. Germline trimming cut 2 bases from V and 4 bases from J; bases unmatched to any gene: 8. CDR1 is MNHNS, CDR2 SASEGT, per germline. The CDR3 loop spans 15 amino acids. The CDR3: CASSENSGRGYEQYF. CDR3 in DNA: TGTGCCAGCAGTGAAAATTCGGGCAGGGGGTACGAGCAGTACTTC.

The V gene is TRBV6-5, the J gene TRBJ1-2, with D maybe TRBD1 (6 bases). The V gene's germline CDR1 is MNHEY and CDR2 SVGAGI. The length of the CDR3 is 13 residues. V lost 7 bases and J 4 bases, leaving 13 bases between the germline ends. CDR3 amino acids: CASTGTTPYGYTF. The DNA of the CDR3 is TGTGCCAGCACTGGGACAACCCCCTATGGCTACACCTTC.

V is TRBV6-5 and J is TRBJ1-2; TRBD1 might be the D (5 bases). CDR1 and CDR2 from the germline V gene are MNHEY and SVGAGI. V lost 8 bases and J 4 bases, leaving 11 bases between the germline ends. The CDR3 has 12 residues. The chain's CDR3 is CASGRDLYGYTF. In DNA form, the CDR3 reads TGTGCCAGCGGGAGGGACCTCTATGGCTACACCTTC.

CDR3 amino acids: CASTRSQSYEQYF. The CDR3 bases are TGTGCCAGCACGAGGAGCCAGTCCTACGAGCAGTACTTC. The rearrangement joins TRBV12-3 or TRBV12-4 to TRBJ2-7; D gene unclear. The CDR3 sequence is 13 residues long. Deletions cut 7 bases from V and 1 base from J, with 11 bases between.

The V and J genes are TRBV15 and TRBJ2-7; 8 nucleotides line up with TRBD1. Germline loops: CDR1 LNHNV, CDR2 YYDKDF (reference sequence). J gave up 5 bases and V 1 base, and 4 bases lay outside the gene matches. CDR3 size: 14 residues. The CDR3 nucleotides read TGTGCCACCAGCAGAGTAACAGGGGGACACGAGCAGTACTTC. The encoded protein is CATSRVTGGHEQYF.

CDR3 nucleotide sequence: TGTGCCAGCAGTGAGGGGACAGGGCGCTCCTACGAGCAGTACTTC. This encodes CASSEGTGRSYEQYF. The chain is built from TRBV6-1 and TRBJ2-7, with 9 bases fitting TRBD1. CDR1 and CDR2 from the germline V gene are MNHNS and SASEGT. The CDR3 extends over 15 amino acids. Unmatched junction bases numbered 3, after V lost 3 bases and J lost 0 bases.

The CDR3 DNA is TGTGCCAGCAGATTGGACAGTTTCAACACTGAAGCTTTCTTT. Translated, it gives CASRLDSFNTEAFF. This rearrangement joins TRBV6-4 to TRBJ1-1, with TRBD1 as a possible D gene (6 bases). Germline CDR1 and CDR2: MRHNA and SNTAGT. V shed 6 bases and J shed 2 bases, with 13 bases lying between them. The CDR3 runs 14 residues.

The rearrangement uses TRBV5-4 and TRBJ2-3, with 9 bases that match TRBD2. CDR1 is SGHNT, CDR2 YYREEE, per germline (reference sequence). V dropped 4 bases and J dropped 4; count of bases not matched to a gene: 10. The CDR3 is 16 amino acids. In nucleotides, the CDR3 is TGTGCCAGCAGCAACCAGGCGAGCGGGAGGTCAGATACGCAGTATTTT. This translates into CASSNQASGRSDTQYF.

There are a few counts of this clone. This chain joins TRBV6-5 and TRBJ1-1; D may be TRBD1 (6 bases). CDR1 and CDR2 from the germline V gene are MNHEY and SVGAGI. The V and J ends lost 1 base and 2 bases respectively, with 8 bases between them. The CDR3 totals 14 residues. CDR3 DNA sequence: TGTGCCAGCAGTTACTTAGGGGGTAACACTGAAGCTTTCTTT. It specifies CASSYLGGNTEAFF.

J is TRBJ2-1 and V is TRBV19; 9 bases fit TRBD2. Germline CDR1 reads LNHDA; CDR2 reads SQIVND (reference sequence). The CDR3 runs 15 residues. J lost 5 bases, V lost 5 bases, and 7 bases had no gene match. CDR3 in DNA: TGTGCCAGTAGTCCTTGGACTAGCGTCGACAATGAGCAGTTCTTC. It translates to CASSPWTSVDNEQFF.

This chain links TRBV9 with TRBJ1-2; TRBD1 agrees at 10 bases. Germline CDR1 reads SGDLS; CDR2 reads YYNGEE. V shed 4 bases and J 1 base; nucleotides not matched to a gene: 4. The CDR3 has 15 residues. DNA of the CDR3: TGTGCCAGCAGCCCCGGACAGGGGGGTAACTATGGCTACACCTTC. Translated, it gives CASSPGQGGNYGYTF.

The chain links TRBV19 to TRBJ2-7; TRBD2 is a possible D gene (6 bases). Per germline, CDR1 LNHDA and CDR2 SQIVND (reference sequence). This CDR3 region has 14 residues. With 6 bases removed from V and 5 bases from J, the gap between germline ends came to 17 bases. The CDR3 DNA sequence: TGTGCCAGTAGCTATCGGGGGAGCCTCAACGAGCAGTACTTC. Amino acids: CASSYRGSLNEQYF.

The chain has TRBV5-1 and TRBJ2-5; 7 bases fit TRBD2. The V gene end was trimmed by 0 bases and the J gene end by 4 bases; junction bases not matched to a gene: 6. The CDR3 totals 15 residues. Germline CDR1 SGHRS, CDR2 YFSETQ. The DNA of the CDR3 is TGCGCCAGCAGCTTGGGCGGGAGTAGGGGAGAGACCCAGTACTTC. This codes for CASSLGGSRGETQYF.

This chain uses TRBV29-1 with TRBJ2-5; TRBD1 matches 7 bases. From germline, CDR1 is SQVTM and CDR2 ANQGSEA. CDR3 length equals 12 residues. Germline trimming cut 3 bases from V and 4 bases from J; bases unmatched to any gene: 2. The CDR3: CSVDHRGETQYF. CDR3 DNA sequence: TGCAGCGTTGATCACAGGGGAGAGACCCAGTACTTC. Together with reference TRBV29-1 and TRBJ2-5, the CDR3 gives the full variable domain: SAVISQKPSRDICQRGTSLTIQCQVDSQVTMMFWYRQQPGQSLTLIATANQGSEATYESGFVIDKFPISRPNLTFSTLTVSNMSPEDSSIYLCSVDHRGETQYFGPGTRLLVL.

This clone was detected a few times. The rearrangement links TRBV5-6 to TRBJ2-7; 9 bases match TRBD1. Germline CDR1 SGHDT, CDR2 YYEEEE. The CDR3 runs to 15 residues. J was trimmed by 2 bases and V by 3 bases; bases with no gene match: 6. The CDR3 nucleotides read TGTGCCAGCAGCTACCGAGGGACAGGGCCCTACGAGCAGTACTTC. Translating it yields CASSYRGTGPYEQYF.